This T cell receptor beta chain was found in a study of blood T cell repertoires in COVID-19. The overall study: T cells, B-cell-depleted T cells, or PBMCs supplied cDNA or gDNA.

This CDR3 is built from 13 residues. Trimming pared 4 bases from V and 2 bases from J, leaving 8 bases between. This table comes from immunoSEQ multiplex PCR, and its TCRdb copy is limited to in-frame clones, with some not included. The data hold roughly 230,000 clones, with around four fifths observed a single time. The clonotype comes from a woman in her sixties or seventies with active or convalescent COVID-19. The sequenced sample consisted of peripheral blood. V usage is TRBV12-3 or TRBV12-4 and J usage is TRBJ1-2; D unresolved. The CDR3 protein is CASSSVENYGYTF. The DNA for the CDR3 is TGTGCCAGCAGTTCGGTGGAGAACTATGGCTACACCTTC.